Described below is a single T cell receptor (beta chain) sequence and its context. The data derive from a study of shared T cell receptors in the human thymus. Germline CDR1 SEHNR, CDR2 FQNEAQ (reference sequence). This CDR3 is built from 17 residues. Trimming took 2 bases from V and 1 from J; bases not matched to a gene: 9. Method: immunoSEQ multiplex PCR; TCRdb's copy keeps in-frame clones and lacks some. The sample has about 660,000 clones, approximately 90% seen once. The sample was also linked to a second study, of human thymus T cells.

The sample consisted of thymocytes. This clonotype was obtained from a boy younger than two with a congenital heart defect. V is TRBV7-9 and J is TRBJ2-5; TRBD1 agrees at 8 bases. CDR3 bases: TGTGCCAGCAGCTTACCCCTTTTCACAGGGGGCCAAGAGACCCAGTACTTC. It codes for CASSLPLFTGGQETQYF.